This T cell receptor beta chain was sequenced during a study of OX40 agonist ivuxolimab in advanced cancers. Across the study: Checkpoint inhibitors had been given previously to around 38% of patients.

Blood got drawn at baseline, again on cycle 4 day 1, and then on cycle 7 day 1. Produced via immunoSEQ multiplex PCR; TCRdb's table is partial and in-frame only. The data show about 62,000 clones, with 90% to 95% seen just once and roughly an eighth held by the top ten. The V gene end was trimmed by 3 bases and the J gene end by 10 bases; junction bases not matched to a gene: 4. CDR1 and CDR2 from the germline V gene are MNHEY and SMNVEV (reference sequence). CDR3 length: 12 amino acids. The material was CD4+ or CD8+ T cells sorted from blood, obtained in a trial of the OX40 agonist ivuxolimab. The chain couples TRBV27 to TRBJ1-1; 8 bases align to TRBD1. This clonotype originated in an adult with an advanced solid tumor such as melanoma, head and neck, liver or kidney cancer. Here the CDR3 reads CASSFLGQGAFF. The CDR3 bases are TGTGCCAGCAGTTTTCTAGGACAGGGAGCTTTCTTT.